This TCR beta chain was identified in a study of cytomegalovirus exposure and HLA in healthy donors. Study-wide findings and caveats: Available immune exposure information was restricted to CMV serostatus only. Roughly even sequencing depth across donors was the assumption behind the presence/absence analyses. The dataset shows that most TCR sequences were rare, while some public TCRs occurred in many donors.

About this clone itself: Its antigen is undetermined.

In the PCR, 60 Vbeta and 13 Jbeta primers were used. Profiling relied on immunoSEQ multiplex PCR, and the TCRdb table lists in-frame clones only, not all of them. The data show over 150,000 clones, with 75% seen just once and about 2.7% held by the top ten. V shed 3 bases, J shed 6 bases, and the junction held 6 bases outside the gene matches. The CDR3 has 14 residues. Per germline, CDR1 LNHDA and CDR2 SQIVND (reference sequence). The receptor comes from a woman between 45 and 65 years old in good health and CMV-seropositive. Material: PBMCs. This rearrangement joins TRBV19 to TRBJ2-3; 7 nucleotides align to TRBD2. CDR3 nucleotide sequence: TGTGCCAGTAGTATGAGGGAGGGCGTGGATACGCAGTATTTT. Residues: CASSMREGVDTQYF.